These T cell receptor beta chains were read from a single sample in a study of PD-1 blockade in classical Hodgkin lymphoma. Clones were read by immunoSEQ multiplex PCR, and TCRdb kept only the in-frame ones, dropping some. The data hold approximately 90,000 clones, with about nine tenths observed a single time. The sample was peripheral blood mononuclear cells (PBMCs), taken before the second cycle of nivolumab. These receptors were obtained from a human donor with classical Hodgkin lymphoma. Each CDR3 is given with its conserved first and last residue. A D gene is named only where the DNA matches it firmly. Size tells how often a clone was seen (once, few, many) or the class of an expanded clone, and some rows leave it out.

j_call,v_call,d_call,clone_size,cdr3_aa,cdr3_nt
TRBJ2-3,TRBV14,TRBD1,NA,CASSLRQGPDTQYF,TGTGCCAGCAGCCTCCGACAGGGGCCAGATACGCAGTATTTT
TRBJ2-3,TRBV9,TRBD2,NA,CASSVTSGTDTQYF,TGTGCCAGCAGCGTTACTAGCGGCACAGATACGCAGTATTTT
TRBJ2-3,TRBV2,TRBD2,NA,CASSRTSGITDTQYF,TGTGCCAGCAGTAGGACTAGCGGGATCACAGATACGCAGTATTTT
TRBJ1-1,TRBV10-3,NA,NA,CAISETPMTETEAFF,TGTGCCATCAGTGAGACCCCTATGACAGAGACTGAAGCTTTCTTT
TRBJ1-5,TRBV28,TRBD1,NA,CASSRLAGGSNQPQHF,TGTGCCAGCAGTCGGTTGGCAGGGGGGAGCAATCAGCCCCAGCATTTT
TRBJ2-4,TRBV7-2,NA,NA,CASSQGPLIQYF,TGTGCCAGCAGCCAGGGGCCGCTCATTCAGTACTTC
TRBJ2-6,TRBV5-6,NA,NA,CASSLIRTRSSGANVLTF,TGTGCCAGCAGCTTAATACGGACAAGAAGCTCTGGGGCCAACGTCCTGACTTTC
TRBJ1-5,TRBV28,NA,NA,CASSLEQQPQHF,TGTGCCAGCAGTTTAGAGCAACAGCCCCAGCATTTT
TRBJ2-5,TRBV30,TRBD1,NA,CAWNIGQEETQYF,TGTGCCTGGAACATAGGACAGGAAGAGACCCAGTACTTC
TRBJ2-1,TRBV4-1,TRBD2,NA,CASSPQGTSGSSYNEQFF,TGCGCCAGCAGCCCTCAAGGGACTAGCGGGAGCTCCTACAATGAGCAGTTCTTC
TRBJ2-5,TRBV10-3,TRBD1,NA,CAISDLTGTETQYF,TGTGCCATCAGTGATCTGACAGGGACGGAGACCCAGTACTTC
TRBJ1-5,TRBV28,TRBD1,NA,CASSLPRGGGNQPQHF,TGTGCCAGCAGCCTACCTAGAGGGGGCGGCAATCAGCCCCAGCATTTT
TRBJ1-2,TRBV5-1,TRBD1,NA,CASSPRYDRGDYGYTF,TGCGCCAGCAGCCCCCGCTATGACAGGGGGGACTATGGCTACACCTTC
TRBJ1-5,TRBV28,NA,NA,CASSLGLGSQAGSNQPQHF,TGTGCCAGCAGTTTAGGGCTGGGATCGCAGGCGGGTAGCAATCAGCCCCAGCATTTT
TRBJ1-5,TRBV29-1,NA,NA,CSVERQSNSNQPQHF,TGCAGCGTTGAAAGGCAGTCGAATAGCAATCAGCCCCAGCATTTT
TRBJ1-4,TRBV28,NA,NA,CASSFWGEKLFF,TGTGCCAGCAGTTTTTGGGGGGAAAAACTGTTTTTT
TRBJ2-7,TRBV5-4,NA,NA,CASSQGREGSYEQYF,TGTGCCAGCAGCCAAGGGAGAGAGGGCTCCTACGAGCAGTACTTC
TRBJ2-5,TRBV19,TRBD2,once,CASSLAGGPETQYF,TGTGCCAGTAGTCTAGCGGGAGGGCCAGAGACCCAGTACTTC
TRBJ1-2,TRBV6-5,NA,NA,CASSYGAGIYTF,TGTGCCAGCAGTTATGGAGCAGGGATCTACACCTTC
TRBJ1-2,TRBV7-8,TRBD1,NA,CASSGAGGYGYTF,TGTGCCAGCAGCGGGGCAGGGGGCTATGGCTACACCTTC
TRBJ2-6,TRBV6-1,NA,NA,CASSVTHSLLSGANVLTF,TGTGCCAGCAGTGTCACTCACTCGCTCCTCTCTGGGGCCAACGTCCTGACTTTC
TRBJ1-4,TRBV7-2,NA,NA,CASKPSWGNEKLFF,TGTGCCAGCAAACCCTCTTGGGGAAATGAAAAACTGTTTTTT
TRBJ2-3,TRBV19,NA,NA,CASSIGLDTQYF,TGTGCCAGTAGCATAGGCCTAGATACGCAGTATTTT
TRBJ1-5,TRBV30,NA,NA,CAWSPRGGNQPQHF,TGTGCCTGGAGCCCCAGGGGCGGGAATCAGCCCCAGCATTTT
TRBJ1-2,TRBV27,NA,once,CASSLYTGGGYTF,TGTGCCAGCAGTTTATACACAGGCGGCGGCTACACCTTC
TRBJ2-7,TRBV6-1,TRBD1,NA,CASRAGQGNSYEQYF,TGTGCCAGCAGGGCCGGACAGGGGAATTCCTACGAGCAGTACTTC
TRBJ1-4,TRBV18,NA,once,CASSPPQGARVDEKLFF,TGTGCCAGCTCACCACCTCAAGGCGCCAGGGTTGATGAAAAACTGTTTTTT
TRBJ2-2,TRBV28,TRBD1,NA,CASSWGGTGIRSGELFF,TGTGCCAGCAGTTGGGGTGGGACAGGTATCCGGTCCGGGGAGCTGTTTTTT
TRBJ2-3,TRBV9,NA,NA,CASSVERAGTDTQYF,TGTGCCAGCAGCGTCGAAAGGGCGGGCACAGATACGCAGTATTTT
TRBJ2-7,TRBV30,TRBD1,NA,CAWSPRDRESEQYF,TGTGCCTGGAGTCCCCGGGACAGGGAGAGCGAGCAGTACTTC